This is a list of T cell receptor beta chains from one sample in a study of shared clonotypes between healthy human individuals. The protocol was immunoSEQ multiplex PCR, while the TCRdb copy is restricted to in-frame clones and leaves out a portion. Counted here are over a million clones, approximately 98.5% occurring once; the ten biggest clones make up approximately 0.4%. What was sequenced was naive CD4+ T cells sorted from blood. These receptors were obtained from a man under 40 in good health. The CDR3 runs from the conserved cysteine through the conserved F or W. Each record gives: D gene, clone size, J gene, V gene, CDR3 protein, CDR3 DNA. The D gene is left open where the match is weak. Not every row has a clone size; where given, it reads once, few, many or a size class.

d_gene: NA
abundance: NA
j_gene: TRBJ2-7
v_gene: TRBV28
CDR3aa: CASRARLVKAYEQYF
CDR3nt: TGTGCCAGCCGTGCCAGACTAGTTAAGGCCTACGAGCAGTACTTC

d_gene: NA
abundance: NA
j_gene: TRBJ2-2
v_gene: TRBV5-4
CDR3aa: CASSPSAWNGELFF
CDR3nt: TGTGCCAGCAGCCCATCTGCTTGGAACGGGGAGCTGTTTTTT

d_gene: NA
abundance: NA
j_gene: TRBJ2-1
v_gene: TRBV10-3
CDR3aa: CATEDSPYNEQFF
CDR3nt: TGTGCCACCGAGGACAGCCCTTACAATGAGCAGTTCTTC

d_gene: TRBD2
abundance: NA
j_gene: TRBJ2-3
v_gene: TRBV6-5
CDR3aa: CASRLAGGTDTQYF
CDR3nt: TGTGCCAGCCGACTAGCGGGAGGCACAGATACGCAGTATTTT

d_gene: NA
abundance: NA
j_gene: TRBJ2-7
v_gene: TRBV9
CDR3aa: CASSESGRDGEQHF
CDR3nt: TGTGCCAGCAGCGAAAGCGGCCGGGACGGCGAGCAGCACTTC

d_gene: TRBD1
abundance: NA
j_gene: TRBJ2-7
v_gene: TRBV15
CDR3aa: CATSRAGGSYEQYF
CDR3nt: TGTGCCACCAGCAGAGCAGGGGGTTCCTACGAGCAGTACTTC

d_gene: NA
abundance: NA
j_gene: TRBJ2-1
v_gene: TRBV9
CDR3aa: CASSVDILAWNEQFF
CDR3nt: TGTGCCAGCAGCGTAGATATCCTAGCTTGGAATGAGCAGTTCTTC

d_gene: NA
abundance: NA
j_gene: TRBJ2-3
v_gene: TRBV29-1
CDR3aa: CSVEVTHSSDTQYF
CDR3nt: TGCAGCGTTGAAGTGACTCATTCTTCAGATACGCAGTATTTT

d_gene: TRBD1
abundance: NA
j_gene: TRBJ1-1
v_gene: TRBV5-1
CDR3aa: CASSLASGTGDTEAFF
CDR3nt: TGCGCCAGCAGCTTGGCAAGCGGGACAGGGGACACTGAAGCTTTCTTT

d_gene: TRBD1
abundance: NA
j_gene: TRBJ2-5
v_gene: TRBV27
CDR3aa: CASSLFRGETQYF
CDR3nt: TGTGCCAGCAGTTTATTCAGGGGGGAGACCCAGTACTTC

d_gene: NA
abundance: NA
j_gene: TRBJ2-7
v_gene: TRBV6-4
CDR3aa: CASSLQGGHEQYF
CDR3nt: TGTGCCAGCAGTCTGCAGGGCGGCCACGAGCAGTACTTC

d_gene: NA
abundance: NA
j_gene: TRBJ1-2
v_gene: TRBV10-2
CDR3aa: CASRGYGYTF
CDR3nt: TGCGCCAGCAGGGGCTATGGCTACACCTTC

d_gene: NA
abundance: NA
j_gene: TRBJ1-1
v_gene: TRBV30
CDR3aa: CAWSQIPPARRTEAFF
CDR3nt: TGTGCCTGGAGTCAAATCCCCCCGGCGAGGCGCACTGAAGCTTTCTTT

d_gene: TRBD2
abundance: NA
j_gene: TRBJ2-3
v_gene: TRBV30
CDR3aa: CAWSETSLSDTQYF
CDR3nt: TGTGCCTGGAGTGAGACTAGCTTATCAGATACGCAGTATTTT

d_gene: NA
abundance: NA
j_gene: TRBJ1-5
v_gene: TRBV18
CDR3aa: CASSLQGIGNQPQHF
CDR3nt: TGTGCCAGCTCACTGCAGGGTATAGGCAATCAGCCCCAGCATTTT

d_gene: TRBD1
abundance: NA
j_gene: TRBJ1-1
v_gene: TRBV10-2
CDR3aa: CASSERRGRVGTEAFF
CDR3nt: TGCGCCAGCAGTGAGAGGAGGGGGCGGGTGGGCACTGAAGCTTTCTTT

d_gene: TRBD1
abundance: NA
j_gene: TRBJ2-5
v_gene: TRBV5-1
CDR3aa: CASSWGTGKETQYF
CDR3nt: TGCGCCAGCAGCTGGGGGACAGGTAAAGAGACCCAGTACTTC

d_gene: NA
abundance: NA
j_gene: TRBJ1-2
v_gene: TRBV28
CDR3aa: CASSGQTNYGYTF
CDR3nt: TGTGCCAGCAGTGGACAGACAAACTATGGCTACACCTTC

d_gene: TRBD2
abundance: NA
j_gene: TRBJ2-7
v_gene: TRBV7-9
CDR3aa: CASRSSSGSSYEQYF
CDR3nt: TGTGCCAGCAGATCCTCTAGCGGGAGCTCCTACGAGCAGTACTTC

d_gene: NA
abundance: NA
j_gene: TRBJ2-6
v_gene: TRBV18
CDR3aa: CASSPLGAGANVLTF
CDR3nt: TGTGCCAGCTCACCACTGGGGGCTGGGGCCAACGTCCTGACTTTC

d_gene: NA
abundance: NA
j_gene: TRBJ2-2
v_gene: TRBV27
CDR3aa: CASSRVGGTGELFF
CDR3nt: TGTGCCAGCAGCCGGGTTGGCGGAACCGGGGAGCTGTTTTTT

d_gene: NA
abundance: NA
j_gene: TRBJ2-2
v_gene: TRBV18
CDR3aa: CASSPTGPGLSGELFF
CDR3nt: TGTGCCAGCTCACCCACAGGCCCCGGATTATCCGGGGAGCTGTTTTTT

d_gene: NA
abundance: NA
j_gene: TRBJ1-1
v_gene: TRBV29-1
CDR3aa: CSVDFRGRGSTEAFF
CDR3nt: TGCAGCGTTGACTTCCGGGGGCGCGGGAGCACTGAAGCTTTCTTT

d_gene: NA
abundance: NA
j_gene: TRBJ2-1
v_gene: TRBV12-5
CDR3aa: CASGPDLAIGNEQFF
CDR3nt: TGTGCTAGTGGCCCGGACTTAGCGATAGGCAATGAGCAGTTCTTC

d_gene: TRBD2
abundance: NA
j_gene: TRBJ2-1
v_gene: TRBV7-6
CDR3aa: CASSLGLDYNEQFF
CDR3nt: TGTGCCAGCAGCTTGGGACTAGACTACAATGAGCAGTTCTTC

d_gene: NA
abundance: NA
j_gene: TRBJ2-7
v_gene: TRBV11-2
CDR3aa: CASSLSGRAHEQYF
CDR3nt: TGTGCCAGCAGCTTATCGGGCAGAGCCCACGAGCAGTACTTC

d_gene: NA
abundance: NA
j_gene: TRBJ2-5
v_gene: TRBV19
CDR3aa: CASSTGGYDETQYF
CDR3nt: TGTGCCAGTAGTACAGGGGGGTACGATGAGACCCAGTACTTC

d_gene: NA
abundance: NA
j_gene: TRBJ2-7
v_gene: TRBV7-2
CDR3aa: CASSLAGVEKQYF
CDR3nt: TGTGCCAGCAGCTTAGCGGGAGTAGAAAAGCAGTACTTC

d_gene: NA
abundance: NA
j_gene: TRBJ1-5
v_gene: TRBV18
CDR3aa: CASSPYRDDQPQHF
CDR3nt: TGTGCCAGCTCACCATATCGCGACGATCAGCCCCAGCATTTT

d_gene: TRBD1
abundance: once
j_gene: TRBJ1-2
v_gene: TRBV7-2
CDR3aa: CASSLAATGGTF
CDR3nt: TGTGCCAGCAGCTTAGCAGCGACAGGGGGCACCTTC

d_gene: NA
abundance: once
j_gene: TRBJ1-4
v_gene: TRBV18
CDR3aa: CASSPTFGGANEKLFF
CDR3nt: TGTGCCAGCTCACCGACCTTCGGGGGGGCTAATGAAAAACTGTTTTTT

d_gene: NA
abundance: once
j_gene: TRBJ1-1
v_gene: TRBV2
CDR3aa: CASSLEIMNTEAFF
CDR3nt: TGTGCCAGCAGTCTTGAGATTATGAACACTGAAGCTTTCTTT